This TCR beta chain was captured in a study of blood T cell repertoires in COVID-19. Method: immunoSEQ multiplex PCR; TCRdb's copy keeps in-frame clones and lacks some. The data contain fewer than 150,000 clones, around nine tenths of them singletons. This clone came up once. There are 18 residues in the CDR3. V lost 6 bases to trimming and J lost 2 bases; unmatched junction nucleotides: 14. Germline CDR1 reads SNHLY; CDR2 reads FYNNEI. This chain uses TRBV2 with TRBJ2-1; 9 bases are a match to TRBD2. The sample comprised peripheral blood. This receptor was taken from a man in his fifties or sixties with active or convalescent COVID-19. CDR3 bases: TGTGCCAGCAGGGACCGTTTCTTTAGCGGGAGACCCTACAATGAGCAGTTCTTC. Translated: CASRDRFFSGRPYNEQFF.